Below, 18 T cell receptor beta chains from the same sample are listed, as sequenced in a study of shared clonotypes between healthy human individuals. Naive CD8 cells were CD45RO-negative, positively selected for CCR7, excluding terminally differentiated effector memory CD45RA+ cells. Assay used: immunoSEQ multiplex PCR; TCRdb lists only in-frame clones, some missing. The table has 500,000 to 700,000 clones, about 95% seen once. Input material: naive CD8+ T cells sorted from blood. The receptors derive from a woman in her thirties in good health.

The V call is TRBV10-3, the J call TRBJ2-7; 9 bases are shared with TRBD1. CDR3 length: 15 amino acids. With 8 bases clipped from V and 3 bases from J, the junction kept 11 bases outside the gene matches. Looked up from germline, CDR1 is ENHRY and CDR2 is SYGVKD. The DNA of the CDR3 is TGTGCCATCGGGACAGGGTATTCGGCGGGCTACGAGCAGTACTTC. This gives the protein CAIGTGYSAGYEQYF.

The chain is built from TRBV2 and TRBJ2-7; the D gene could be TRBD1 or TRBD2 (5 bases each). The V gene's germline CDR1 is SNHLY and CDR2 FYNNEI. The CDR3 has 13 residues. With 5 bases removed from V and 6 bases from J, the gap between germline ends came to 14 bases. In DNA form, the CDR3 reads TGTGCCAGCAGTTCAAGGGGCAGCGGCGAGCAGTACTTC. This encodes CASSSRGSGEQYF.

The chain joins TRBV19 to TRBJ2-7; possible D gene TRBD2, 5 bases. The CDR3 sequence is 16 residues long. V was clipped by 5 bases and J by 5 bases, with 22 bases between them. Germline CDR1 is LNHDA and CDR2 is SQIVND (reference sequence). The CDR3 region has the DNA TGTGCCAGTAGTCCCCGGCATCGGGGAGATATGAACGAGCAGTACTTC. It translates to CASSPRHRGDMNEQYF.

The V gene is TRBV7-8, the J gene TRBJ2-7; 10 bases are a match to TRBD2. CDR1 and CDR2 from the germline V gene are SGHVS and FQNEAQ. CDR3 length: 17 residues. V was pared by 0 bases and J by 4 bases, with 9 bases of the junction left unmatched. The CDR3: CASSLASPASGRYEQYF. CDR3 nucleotide sequence: TGTGCCAGCAGCTTAGCCTCCCCCGCTAGCGGGAGATACGAGCAGTACTTC.

This rearrangement joins TRBV19 to TRBJ1-6; D is uncertain. Per the germline V gene, CDR1 is LNHDA and CDR2 is SQIVND (reference sequence). With 1 base removed from V and 10 bases from J, the gap between germline ends came to 5 bases. CDR3 length: 12 amino acids. In nucleotides, the CDR3 is TGTGCCAGTAGTATAGGAAGCTCACCCCTCCACTTT. This gives the protein CASSIGSSPLHF.

The rearrangement joins TRBV7-2 to TRBJ2-1; unclear D gene. CDR3 length: 11 residues. CDR1 is SGHTA, CDR2 FQGNSA, per germline. V shed 5 bases and J shed 9 bases, with 8 bases lying between them. The CDR3 is CASSPPGEQFF. CDR3 nucleotides: TGTGCCAGCAGCCCTCCCGGTGAGCAGTTCTTC.

In DNA form, the CDR3 reads TGTGCCTGGAGTGTAGCCAGTGACGAGCAGTACTTC. Translated: CAWSVASDEQYF. The V and J genes are TRBV30 and TRBJ2-7; D is ambiguous. Germline V CDR1 and CDR2: GTSNPN, SVGIG (reference sequence). The CDR3 is 12 amino acids. Trimming cost V 0 bases and J 5 bases, with 8 bases left between them.

The rearrangement links TRBV15 to TRBJ2-6; D is unresolved. V was cut by 0 bases and J by 0 bases, with 9 bases left in between. The CDR3 spans 17 residues. Germline V gene lookup returns CDR1 LNHNV and CDR2 YYDKDF (reference sequence). The chain's CDR3 is CATSRDLAISGANVLTF. The CDR3 bases are TGTGCCACCAGCAGAGATCTTGCGATCTCTGGGGCCAACGTCCTGACTTTC. The variable domain in full, with the rest retrieved from reference TRBV15 and TRBJ2-6, is DAMVIQNPRYQVTQFGKPVTLSCSQTLNHNVMYWYQQKSSQAPKLLFHYYDKDFNNEADTPDNFQSRRPNTSFCFLDIRSPGLGDTAMYLCATSRDLAISGANVLTFGAGSRLTVL.

The chain couples TRBV18 to TRBJ2-7, with D possibly matching TRBD1 (7 bases). V lost 3 bases and J 2 bases, leaving 14 bases between the germline ends. Germline V gene data show CDR1 as KGHSH and CDR2 as LQKENI. The CDR3 is 15 amino acids. The CDR3 sequence: CASSPAGGTPYEQYF. The CDR3 DNA follows: TGTGCCAGCTCACCCGCAGGGGGGACCCCCTACGAGCAGTACTTC.

The chain is built from TRBV5-4 and TRBJ2-5; 7 bases agree with TRBD1. V shed 4 bases and J 5 bases; nucleotides not matched to a gene: 5. CDR1 and CDR2 from the germline V gene are SGHNT and YYREEE (reference sequence). This CDR3 has 13 amino acids. Here the CDR3 DNA reads TGTGCCAGCAGCGAAAAGACAGGGGAGACCCAGTACTTC. This sequence encodes CASSEKTGETQYF.

V is TRBV7-9 and J is TRBJ2-5, with 12 positions matching TRBD2. The V segment lost 5 bases and the J segment 4 bases; nucleotides outside the gene matches: 11. The CDR3 loop spans 17 amino acids. Germline V gene data show CDR1 as SEHNR and CDR2 as FQNEAQ (reference sequence). This CDR3 is CASSPLAGGPLGETQYF. The CDR3, as DNA: TGTGCCAGCAGCCCTCTAGCGGGAGGGCCGCTCGGAGAGACCCAGTACTTC. The variable domain in full, with the rest retrieved from reference TRBV7-9 and TRBJ2-5, is DTGVSQNPRHKITKRGQNVTFRCDPISEHNRLYWYRQTLGQGPEFLTYFQNEAQLEKSRLLSDRFSAERPKGSFSTLEIQRTEQGDSAMYLCASSPLAGGPLGETQYFGPGTRLLVL.

This chain links TRBV28 with TRBJ2-7, with 9 bases that match TRBD1. V lost 3 bases, J lost 5 bases, and 5 bases stayed unmatched. There are 14 residues in the CDR3. Germline V gene lookup returns CDR1 MDHEN and CDR2 SYDVKM. CDR3 sequence reads: CASSFGTGKHEQYF. The CDR3 region has the DNA TGTGCCAGCAGTTTTGGGACAGGGAAACACGAGCAGTACTTC.

This rearrangement joins TRBV6-1 to TRBJ1-1; D is undetermined. V lost 6 bases and J lost 3, with 8 bases in between. The CDR3 consists of 12 residues. Germline values: CDR1 MNHNS, CDR2 SASEGT. CDR3 DNA sequence: TGTGCCAGCAGCTGGGCTGACACTGAAGCTTTCTTT. It codes for CASSWADTEAFF.

The chain carries TRBV13 and TRBJ1-4, with a tentative D call TRBD1 (6 bases). V lost 1 base and J 8 bases, leaving 8 bases between the germline ends. The CDR3 covers 13 residues. CDR1 is PRHDT, CDR2 FYEKMQ, per germline (reference sequence). In DNA, the CDR3 is TGTGCCAGCAGCTTAGCGGACAGCGAAAAACTGTTTTTT. Protein: CASSLADSEKLFF.

The chain carries TRBV28 and TRBJ2-5; TRBD1 or TRBD2 may be the D gene (6 bases each). Trimming stripped 7 bases from V and 1 base from J, with 16 bases between. Germline CDR1 MDHEN, CDR2 SYDVKM. The CDR3 contains 15 residues. The CDR3 DNA is TGTGCCAGCAAGGGGGTAGCGGCAGCCCAAGAGACCCAGTACTTC. Its translation: CASKGVAAAQETQYF.

This clone was recorded a few times. The chain couples TRBV9 to TRBJ1-5; D is unclear. The CDR3 sequence is 15 residues long. V lost 3 bases and J lost 1, with 11 bases in between. Germline CDR1 is SGDLS and CDR2 is YYNGEE. The CDR3 protein is CASSAEADSNQPQHF. CDR3 nucleotide sequence: TGTGCCAGCAGCGCGGAAGCAGACAGCAATCAGCCCCAGCATTTT.

The CDR3 DNA is TGTGCCAGCAGTAAGGACAAACCGAACACTGAAGCTTTCTTT. Residues: CASSKDKPNTEAFF. The V and J genes are TRBV28 and TRBJ1-1, with a tentative D call TRBD1 (5 bases). The germline CDR1 and CDR2 sequences are MDHEN and SYDVKM. This CDR3 is 14 amino acids long. Trimming took off 5 bases at V and 1 base at J, with 11 bases between the two ends. Using reference TRBV28 and TRBJ1-1 for the parts outside the CDR3, the full variable domain is DVKVTQSSRYLVKRTGEKVFLECVQDMDHENMFWYRQDPGLGLRLIYFSYDVKMKEKGDIPEGYSVSREKKERFSLILESASTNQTSMYLCASSKDKPNTEAFFGQGTRLTVV.

The genes are TRBV5-5 and TRBJ2-7, with a possible D match to TRBD1 (5 bases). Deletions cut 0 bases from V and 2 bases from J, with 18 bases between. Germline CDR1 and CDR2: SGHKS and YYEKEE (reference sequence). The CDR3 totals 17 residues. DNA of the CDR3: TGTGCCAGCAGCTTGGATGGAAGTCAGGGTGCCGCCTACGAGCAGTACTTC. It is translated as CASSLDGSQGAAYEQYF.